A single sample is the source of the 5 T cell receptor beta chains below, sequenced in a study of graft-versus-host responses after intestinal transplantation. Graft-derived tissue was subjected to processing to liberate intraepithelial and lamina propria lymphocytes. Repertoires were generated with immunoSEQ multiplex PCR, while TCRdb's copy carries only in-frame clones and drops some. The sample has 6,500 to 10,000 clones, approximately 79% seen once. Sample: ileum tissue, taken roughly 490 days after intestinal transplant. These receptors originate from a human patient who received an intestinal transplant, so some T cells may come from the graft donor.

Here the CDR3 DNA reads TGTGCCAGCTTTAATAGGCCAGGGAGGAGCACTGAAGCTTTCTTT. This gives the protein CASFNRPGRSTEAFF. The rearrangement joins TRBV27 to TRBJ1-1; D perhaps matches TRBD1 (5 bases). V lost 8 bases and J lost 4, with 20 bases in between. The CDR3 loop spans 15 amino acids. In germline, CDR1 is MNHEY, CDR2 SMNVEV (reference sequence).

This clone showed up just once. The J gene is TRBJ2-3, the V gene TRBV11-3; D gene unclear. The CDR3 extends over 16 amino acids. CDR1 is SGHNT and CDR2 is YENEEA in the germline V gene. Deletions cut 1 base from V and 2 bases from J, with 13 bases between. CDR3 sequence reads: CASSLGDSQVTDTQYF. DNA for the CDR3: TGTGCCAGCAGCTTAGGTGACTCCCAAGTCACAGATACGCAGTATTTT.

This clone was seen just once. This chain links TRBV29-1 with TRBJ2-1; 10 bases fit TRBD2. The CDR3 runs 15 residues. Germline-derived CDR1 and CDR2 are SQVTM and ANQGSEA. The V and J ends lost 6 bases and 2 bases, in that order; junction bases with no gene match: 7. The CDR3 loop reads CSVLTSGRAYNEQFF. The CDR3 DNA is TGCAGCGTCCTGACCAGCGGGAGGGCCTACAATGAGCAGTTCTTC.

The rearrangement links TRBV9 to TRBJ1-4, with a weak D call TRBD1 (6 bases). CDR1 SGDLS and CDR2 YYNGEE come from the germline V gene. The CDR3 runs 14 residues. The germline V and J ends were trimmed by 4 bases and 5 bases, with 12 bases remaining between them. This CDR3 is CASSPGQGNEKLFF. The CDR3 region has the DNA TGTGCCAGCAGCCCAGGGCAGGGGAATGAAAAACTGTTTTTT.

This clone was found a few times. CDR3 sequence: CASSQQVRGQPQHF. CDR3 DNA: TGTGCCAGCAGCCAGCAGGTCAGAGGACAGCCCCAGCATTTT. The J gene is TRBJ1-5, the V gene TRBV5-8; D gene unclear. The CDR3 contains 14 residues. Trimming removed 4 bases at V and 7 bases at J, with 15 bases between. CDR1 is SGHTS and CDR2 is YDEGEE in the germline V gene.